This is a list of T cell receptor beta chains from one sample in a study of molecular identifiers for immune sequencing clone quantification. TCRdb reprocessed the PCR reads with MiXCR, giving one entry per CDR3 protein. The table lists approximately 320,000 distinct CDR3 sequences, about 22% of them singletons. Specimen: naive CD8+ T cells from blood, with Jurkat cell RNA spiked in. All receptors derive from a human donor in good health. Some libraries in this study had Jurkat cell RNA spiked in. Both conserved end residues are trimmed from each CDR3. Size is stated for part of the rows, as once, few or many counts, or as a class when the clone is expanded.

CDR3	length	size	V	J
ASSQVPFGPENMNTEAF	17	few	TRBV4-3	TRBJ1-1
ASSQDRGSKETQY	13	few	TRBV4-3	TRBJ2-5
ASSTYPAGGSTDRQY	15	NA	TRBV9	TRBJ2-3
ASSQVSRDSTDTQY	14	few	TRBV3-1	TRBJ2-3
ATADKGSLNEQF	12	NA	TRBV19	TRBJ2-1
ASSLDPGQSSYEQY	14	NA	TRBV11-2	TRBJ2-7
ASSVDSGGTGELF	13	few	TRBV9	TRBJ2-2
ASSWGTGVDEQY	12	NA	TRBV19	TRBJ2-7
ASLNSREYTGELF	13	NA	TRBV2	TRBJ2-2
ASSPGQGGLQPQH	13	NA	TRBV12-3/TRBV12-4	TRBJ1-5
ASSFLAGNEKLF	12	many	TRBV12-3/TRBV12-4	TRBJ1-4
ASSVGTSGTDTQY	13	many	TRBV9	TRBJ2-3
ASVDSMANTEAF	12	NA	TRBV12-5	TRBJ1-1
ASSFTQNTGELF	12	many	TRBV5-6	TRBJ2-2
ASSAFLLDFNYGYT	14	many	TRBV2	TRBJ1-2